These 8 T cell receptor beta chains were all obtained from the same sample, sequenced in a study of T cell changes during pregnancy in multiple sclerosis. Produced via immunoSEQ multiplex PCR; TCRdb's table is partial and in-frame only. The sample contains tens of thousands of clones, approximately 90% of which appear only once. The sequencing here drew on CD4+ T cells from peripheral blood mononuclear cells, taken in the first trimester of pregnancy. All receptors derive from a female donor with multiple sclerosis, enrolled in a pregnancy study.

J is TRBJ1-2 and V is TRBV7-2; 8 bases are shared with TRBD1. The CDR3 has 16 amino acids. Looked up from germline, CDR1 is SGHTA and CDR2 is FQGNSA. Losses at the gene ends were 3 bases for V and 8 bases for J; bases not matched to a gene: 14. The CDR3 reads CASSLDRQGLRGGYTF. CDR3 DNA sequence: TGTGCCAGCAGCTTGGATAGACAGGGGTTGAGGGGAGGCTACACCTTC.

The genes are TRBV7-9 and TRBJ2-7; TRBD1 is a possible D gene (5 bases). V gave up 3 bases and J gave up 5 bases, with 11 bases separating them. In germline, CDR1 is SEHNR, CDR2 FQNEAQ (reference sequence). The CDR3 has 13 residues. The CDR3 sequence is CASSLGPLHEQYF. In DNA form, the CDR3 reads TGTGCCAGCAGCTTGGGGCCGCTCCACGAGCAGTACTTC.

The genes are TRBV11-2 and TRBJ2-1; 9 nucleotides agree with TRBD1. The CDR3 runs 15 residues. V was clipped by 5 bases and J by 2 bases; unmatched bases: 4. Germline V CDR1 and CDR2: SGHAT, FQNNGV. CDR3: CASSPRQGAYNEQFF. DNA of the CDR3: TGTGCCAGCAGCCCGAGACAGGGGGCCTACAATGAGCAGTTCTTC.

The chain has TRBV19 and TRBJ2-2; perhaps TRBD2 as D (6 bases). The CDR3 has 14 residues. In germline, CDR1 is LNHDA, CDR2 SQIVND (reference sequence). The V gene lost 3 bases and the J gene lost 7 bases, with 12 bases spanning the gap. This chain's CDR3 is CASSIDGGIGELFF. As DNA, the CDR3 is TGTGCCAGTAGTATTGACGGGGGTATCGGGGAGCTGTTTTTT.

This clone was detected only once. The gene calls are TRBV5-6 and TRBJ2-3; 11 nucleotides agree with TRBD2. V dropped 5 bases and J dropped 9; count of bases not matched to a gene: 8. Looked up from germline, CDR1 is SGHDT and CDR2 is YYEEEE. CDR3 size: 14 residues. The CDR3 is CASRNSGGALTQYF. The CDR3 nucleotides read TGTGCCAGCAGGAATAGCGGGGGGGCCTTAACGCAGTATTTT. The full variable domain, completed using reference TRBV5-6 and TRBJ2-3, is DAGVTQSPTHLIKTRGQQVTLRCSPKSGHDTVSWYQQALGQGPQFIFQYYEEEERQRGNFPDRFSGHQFPNYSSELNVNALLLGDSALYLCASRNSGGALTQYFGPGTRLTVL.

CDR3: CAISKEGNSPLHF. CDR3 bases: TGTGCCATCAGTAAAGAGGGAAATTCACCCCTCCACTTT. This rearrangement joins TRBV10-3 to TRBJ1-6; no clear D gene. Germline-derived CDR1 and CDR2 are ENHRY and SYGVKD. Trimming cost V 5 bases and J 7 bases, with 9 bases left between them. The CDR3 extends over 13 amino acids.

This sequence joins TRBV7-2 and TRBJ1-1; the D is unclear. Trimming stripped 1 base from V and 10 bases from J, with 19 bases between. The CDR3 is 15 residues long. Germline CDR1 is SGHTA and CDR2 is FQGNSA. The CDR3 DNA sequence: TGTGCCAGCAGCTTAGAGTCGCGGGCGGGAATGCGAGCTTTCTTT. It translates to CASSLESRAGMRAFF. Complete variable domain (other parts from reference TRBV7-2 and TRBJ1-1): GAGVSQSPSNKVTEKGKDVELRCDPISGHTALYWYRQSLGQGLEFLIYFQGNSAPDKSGLPSDRFSAERTGGSVSTLTIQRTQQEDSAVYLCASSLESRAGMRAFFGQGTRLTVV.

This clone was found once. The chain has TRBV6-5 and TRBJ1-2, with TRBD1 as a possible D gene (5 bases). From germline, CDR1 is MNHEY and CDR2 SVGAGI. The CDR3 covers 14 residues. Trimming removed 4 bases from V and 4 bases from J, with 13 bases in between. The chain's CDR3 is CASSLNRKSYGYTF. The CDR3 DNA reads TGTGCCAGCAGTTTGAACAGGAAATCCTATGGCTACACCTTC.